Following are 5 T cell receptor beta chains from one sample sequenced in a study of blood T cell repertoires in COVID-19. Assay: immunoSEQ multiplex PCR; the TCRdb copy retains only in-frame clones and omits some. Here the sample spans under 250,000 clones, 83% being singletons. The source material was PBMCs or T cells enriched from blood (not recorded which). Every receptor here comes from a woman aged 40 to 49 who had been exposed to COVID-19.

The V and J genes are TRBV24-1 and TRBJ1-2; D unclear. CDR3 length: 13 residues. Looked up from germline, CDR1 is KGHDR and CDR2 is SFDVKD. Trimming removed 4 bases from V and 8 bases from J, with 13 bases in between. The CDR3 region has the DNA TGTGCCACCAGTGACGGCCCGCCGGGGGGCTACACCTTC. Translated, it gives CATSDGPPGGYTF.

The genes are TRBV5-6 and TRBJ1-5, with 9 bases matching TRBD1. The CDR3 consists of 15 residues. Trimming cost V 4 bases and J 2 bases; bases outside gene matches: 4. CDR1 SGHDT and CDR2 YYEEEE come from the germline V gene. This CDR3 is CASSPTGGGNQPQHF. The CDR3 region has the DNA TGTGCCAGCAGCCCCACAGGGGGCGGCAATCAGCCCCAGCATTTT. The full variable domain, in which reference TRBV5-6 and TRBJ1-5 provide the parts outside the CDR3, is DAGVTQSPTHLIKTRGQQVTLRCSPKSGHDTVSWYQQALGQGPQFIFQYYEEEERQRGNFPDRFSGHQFPNYSSELNVNALLLGDSALYLCASSPTGGGNQPQHFGDGTRLSIL.

There are a few counts of this clone. V is TRBV6-1 and J is TRBJ2-3; the D is unclear. V was pared by 1 base and J by 1 base, with 9 bases between. The CDR3 consists of 15 residues. CDR1 and CDR2 (germline): MNHNS, SASEGT. The CDR3 region is CASSEEETRTDTQYF. Written as DNA, the CDR3 is TGTGCCAGCAGTGAAGAGGAGACTCGCACAGATACGCAGTATTTT.

The V and J genes are TRBV30 and TRBJ2-5; 10 bases agree with TRBD2. The V gene end was trimmed by 4 bases and the J gene end by 5 bases; junction bases not matched to a gene: 4. Germline CDR1 GTSNPN, CDR2 SVGIG (reference sequence). The CDR3 runs 13 residues. The CDR3 coding sequence is TGTGCCTGGAAGCGGGGGGGCAGTGAGACCCAGTACTTC. Translated, it gives CAWKRGGSETQYF.

The rearrangement links TRBV29-1 to TRBJ1-2; D remains ambiguous. V was cut by 4 bases and J by 8 bases, with 11 bases left in between. This CDR3 has 11 amino acids. Germline V gene lookup returns CDR1 SQVTM and CDR2 ANQGSEA. This CDR3 is CSVVDISGYTF. CDR3 DNA sequence: TGCAGCGTTGTTGACATCTCCGGCTACACCTTC.